The 23 T cell receptor beta chains below were found in one sample sequenced in a study of beta chain features in type 1 diabetes. TCRB transcripts that were expressed got sequenced, as all of the isolated RNA had been reverse transcribed. The table came from immunoSEQ multiplex PCR; TCRdb's copy has only in-frame clones and leaves some out. Among 200,000 to 250,000 clones listed, over 7.5% were seen once. The sequenced sample was naive CD4+ T cells from blood. The receptors were gathered from a woman in her late teens or twenties in good health.

The V and J genes are TRBV6-5 and TRBJ2-7, with TRBD2 matching over 8 bases. The CDR3 runs 16 residues. CDR1 and CDR2 from the germline V gene are MNHEY and SVGAGI. The ends lost 3 bases at V and 5 bases at J; junction bases unmatched: 12. The CDR3 sequence: CASSYQVVAGTDEQYF. CDR3 coding DNA: TGTGCCAGCAGTTATCAGGTGGTAGCGGGGACCGACGAGCAGTACTTC.

This clone was detected a few times. The rearrangement links TRBV6-1 to TRBJ2-7; D call uncertain. CDR1 is MNHNS, CDR2 SASEGT, per germline. V shed 4 bases and J shed 3 bases, with 13 bases lying between them. The CDR3 has 14 residues. CDR3 amino acids: CASSAARLNYEQYF. The CDR3 DNA reads TGTGCCAGCAGTGCAGCCAGACTGAACTACGAGCAGTACTTC.

The chain carries TRBV4-1 and TRBJ2-6; D is ambiguous. Trimming left V 0 bases short and J 0 bases short, with 15 bases between. This CDR3 spans 19 amino acids. Germline lookup yields CDR1 MGHRA and CDR2 YSYEKL. CDR3 DNA: TGCGCCAGCAGCCAAGACCCAACAGATGCTCTCTCTGGGGCCAACGTCCTGACTTTC. Protein product: CASSQDPTDALSGANVLTF.

The chain employs TRBV19 and TRBJ1-2, with D uncertain. V gave up 1 base and J gave up 8 bases, with 11 bases separating them. Looked up from germline, CDR1 is LNHDA and CDR2 is SQIVND (reference sequence). The CDR3 spans 13 residues. The CDR3 region has the DNA TGTGCCAGTAGTATAGTAGCGGGGTTCGGCTACACCTTC. Translation gives CASSIVAGFGYTF. Combining the CDR3 with reference TRBV19 and TRBJ1-2 gives the whole variable domain DGGITQSPKYLFRKEGQNVTLSCEQNLNHDAMYWYRQDPGQGLRLIYYSQIVNDFQKGDIAEGYSVSREKKESFPLTVTSAQKNPTAFYLCASSIVAGFGYTFGSGTRLTVV.

The CDR3: CASSVAGTGATGELFF. The CDR3 DNA sequence: TGTGCCAGCAGTGTCGCCGGGACAGGGGCCACCGGGGAGCTGTTTTTT. The rearrangement links TRBV6-4 to TRBJ2-2; TRBD1 matches at 10 bases. This CDR3 contains 16 residues. Unmatched junction bases numbered 6, after V lost 4 bases and J lost 4 bases. The germline V gene encodes CDR1 MRHNA and CDR2 SNTAGT.

The table lists this clone with a few counts. The V call is TRBV6-6, the J call TRBJ2-3; 8 nucleotides align to TRBD2. V lost 6 bases to trimming and J lost 6 bases; unmatched junction nucleotides: 14. Germline loops: CDR1 MNHNY, CDR2 SVGAGI (reference sequence). This CDR3 contains 16 residues. The CDR3 nucleotides read TGTGCCAGCAGCTACGGGCCGGGAGGGCCCTTGGATACGCAGTATTTT. The encoded protein is CASSYGPGGPLDTQYF.

V is TRBV5-1 and J is TRBJ2-1; TRBD2 matches 12 bases. J was trimmed by 0 bases and V by 4 bases; bases with no gene match: 2. The CDR3 loop spans 16 amino acids. Germline CDR1 SGHRS, CDR2 YFSETQ. The CDR3 is CASSPTSGSSYNEQFF. DNA for the CDR3: TGCGCCAGCAGCCCGACTAGCGGGAGCTCCTACAATGAGCAGTTCTTC.

This clone was picked up a small number of times. V is TRBV18 and J is TRBJ2-2, with 7 bases fitting TRBD2. Germline loops: CDR1 KGHSH, CDR2 LQKENI. CDR3 length: 16 residues. Losses at the gene ends were 1 base for V and 5 bases for J; bases not matched to a gene: 7. The CDR3 DNA follows: TGTGCCAGCTCACCACAGATCCTCGGGGGGACCGGGGAGCTGTTTTTT. Encoded protein: CASSPQILGGTGELFF.

The gene calls are TRBV25-1 and TRBJ2-7, with D unclear. V was trimmed by 4 bases and J by 5 bases, leaving 9 bases between them. Germline-derived CDR1 and CDR2 are MGHDK and SYGVNS. This CDR3 has 12 residues. In DNA form, the CDR3 reads TGTGCCAGCAGTGCCTTAGGAGACGAGCAGTACTTC. Amino acids: CASSALGDEQYF.

In this sample, this clone turned up a few times. The chain recombines TRBV4-1 with TRBJ2-3, with 10 bases that match TRBD1. In germline, CDR1 is MGHRA, CDR2 YSYEKL. V shed 4 bases, J shed 4 bases, and the junction held 11 bases outside the gene matches. This CDR3 is built from 17 residues. The CDR3 spells CASSLIPGTGAPDTQYF. CDR3 nucleotide sequence: TGCGCCAGCAGCCTAATTCCGGGGACAGGGGCCCCAGATACGCAGTATTTT.

This clone was counted between two and nine times. The CDR3 DNA follows: TGTGCCAGTAGTATGGGCCATACAGGGCCCCAGCATTTT. This encodes CASSMGHTGPQHF. V gene TRBV19 combines with J gene TRBJ1-5; possibly TRBD1 for D (5 bases). V lost 3 bases, J lost 9 bases, and 12 bases lay in between. This CDR3 has 13 residues. CDR1 is LNHDA, CDR2 SQIVND, per germline (reference sequence).

V and J are TRBV5-1 and TRBJ2-2; weak D call: TRBD2 (5 bases). CDR3 size: 13 residues. Trimming stripped 2 bases from V and 9 bases from J, with 11 bases between. From germline, CDR1 is SGHRS and CDR2 YFSETQ. As DNA, the CDR3 is TGCGCCAGCAGCTTAGAAGGGAGTCGGGAGCTGTTTTTT. Translation gives CASSLEGSRELFF.

This clone was seen only a few times. Here the CDR3 DNA reads TGTGCCAGCAGTGCTTTGCAGGGGAATGGTAATGAGCAGTTCTTC. Amino acid sequence: CASSALQGNGNEQFF. V usage is TRBV25-1 and J usage is TRBJ2-1, with D possibly TRBD1 on 6 matching bases. This CDR3 comprises 15 residues. Trimming took off 4 bases at V and 7 bases at J, with 17 bases between the two ends. Germline CDR1 is MGHDK and CDR2 is SYGVNS.

The table lists this clone with a few counts. The chain combines TRBV6-6 with TRBJ1-1; maybe TRBD1 (5 bases). The CDR3 has 16 amino acids. Deletions cut 6 bases from V and 6 bases from J, with 23 bases between. CDR1 is MNHNY and CDR2 is SVGAGI in the germline V gene (reference sequence). The CDR3 loop reads CASSYFPGVPEPEAFF. The CDR3 region has the DNA TGTGCCAGCAGCTATTTCCCGGGGGTTCCCGAGCCTGAAGCTTTCTTT.

This clone was found a few times. The V and J genes are TRBV28 and TRBJ2-5; 8 positions match TRBD2. CDR1 and CDR2 from the germline V gene are MDHEN and SYDVKM. The CDR3 covers 19 residues. V was clipped by 1 base and J by 2 bases; unmatched bases: 15. CDR3 region: CASSLSPLIAGPGQETQYF. CDR3 bases: TGTGCCAGCAGTTTATCCCCTTTGATAGCGGGGCCGGGGCAAGAGACCCAGTACTTC.

The V and J genes are TRBV19 and TRBJ1-1; D not resolved. CDR1 is LNHDA, CDR2 SQIVND, per germline (reference sequence). With 5 bases removed from V and 2 bases from J, the gap between germline ends came to 9 bases. The length of the CDR3 is 13 residues. CDR3 sequence reads: CASSSLRNTEAFF. In nucleotides, the CDR3 is TGTGCCAGTAGTTCCCTGAGAAACACTGAAGCTTTCTTT.

The V call is TRBV5-4, the J call TRBJ2-5; the match to TRBD2 covers 13 bases. After removal of 3 bases from V and 2 bases from J, the junction contained 4 bases not matched to a gene. Per the germline V gene, CDR1 is SGHNT and CDR2 is YYREEE (reference sequence). The CDR3 totals 16 residues. CDR3 sequence: CASSSGLAGAQETQYF. The CDR3, as DNA: TGTGCCAGCAGCTCAGGACTAGCGGGAGCTCAAGAGACCCAGTACTTC.

This clone has a handful of counts. The chain links TRBV19 to TRBJ2-1; 10 bases align to TRBD2. The length of the CDR3 is 18 residues. CDR1 and CDR2 (germline): LNHDA, SQIVND (reference sequence). After removal of 6 bases from V and 4 bases from J, the junction contained 15 bases not matched to a gene. In DNA, the CDR3 is TGTGCCAGTAGATTGGGATGGGGTACTAGCGGGGCATACAATGAGCAGTTCTTC. It translates to CASRLGWGTSGAYNEQFF.

V gene TRBV5-1 combines with J gene TRBJ2-7; maybe TRBD2 (5 bases). The V end was cut by 0 bases, the J end by 2 bases, with 12 bases between. The length of the CDR3 is 15 residues. Germline CDR1 is SGHRS and CDR2 is YFSETQ. For the CDR3, the DNA is TGCGCCAGCAGCTTGGTGGGAGCTGGGGCCTACGAGCAGTACTTC. As protein: CASSLVGAGAYEQYF. Looking up the rest from reference TRBV5-1 and TRBJ2-7 gives the full variable domain: KAGVTQTPRYLIKTRGQQVTLSCSPISGHRSVSWYQQTPGQGLQFLFEYFSETQRNKGNFPGRFSGRQFSNSRSEMNVSTLELGDSALYLCASSLVGAGAYEQYFGPGTRLTVT.

This clone showed up just a few times. This sequence joins TRBV25-1 and TRBJ2-7; TRBD1 agrees at 7 bases. Per germline, CDR1 MGHDK and CDR2 SYGVNS. The CDR3 runs to 15 residues. With V trimmed by 1 base and J by 3 bases, 6 bases remained unmatched. In DNA, the CDR3 is TGTGCCAGCAGTGAATTGACAGGGAATTACTACGAGCAGTACTTC. This translates into CASSELTGNYYEQYF.

This clone appeared a few times. At one boundary the junction diverges from the germline segment, which might be a read error. V gene TRBV7-7 combines with J gene TRBJ1-4; a possible D gene is TRBD1 (5 bases). The germline V gene has CDR1 SSHAT and CDR2 FNYEAQ (reference sequence). CDR3 length: 15 amino acids. The CDR3 DNA sequence: TGTGCTAGCAGCCGTTGGGAGGGGCCTAATGAAAAACTGTTTTTT. This translates into CASSRWEGPNEKLFF.

This clone came up a few times. The genes are TRBV30 and TRBJ1-1, with 7 bases lining up with TRBD1. Trimming took 5 bases from V and 4 from J; bases not matched to a gene: 7. Germline values: CDR1 GTSNPN, CDR2 SVGIG (reference sequence). The CDR3 runs 13 residues. The CDR3 loop is CAWSETGITEAFF. The CDR3 DNA sequence: TGTGCCTGGTCCGAGACAGGGATCACTGAAGCTTTCTTT.

The J gene is TRBJ1-5, the V gene TRBV30; 8 bases match TRBD1. Germline V lookup: CDR1 GTSNPN, CDR2 SVGIG (reference sequence). The CDR3 contains 15 residues. Unmatched junction bases numbered 6, after V lost 2 bases and J lost 3 bases. CDR3: CAWSRQGLPNQPQHF. The CDR3 coding sequence is TGTGCCTGGAGTAGACAGGGGCTCCCCAATCAGCCCCAGCATTTT.